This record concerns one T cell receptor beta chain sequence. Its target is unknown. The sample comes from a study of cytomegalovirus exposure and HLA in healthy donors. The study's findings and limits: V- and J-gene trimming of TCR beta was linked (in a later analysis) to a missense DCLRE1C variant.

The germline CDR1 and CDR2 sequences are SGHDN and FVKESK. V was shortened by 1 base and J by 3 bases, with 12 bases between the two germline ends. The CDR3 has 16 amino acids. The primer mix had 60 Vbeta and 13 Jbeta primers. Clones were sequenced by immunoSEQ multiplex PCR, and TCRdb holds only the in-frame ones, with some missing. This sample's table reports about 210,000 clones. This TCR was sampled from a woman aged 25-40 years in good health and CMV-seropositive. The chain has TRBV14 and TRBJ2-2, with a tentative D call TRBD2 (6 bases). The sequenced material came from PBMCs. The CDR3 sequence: CASSQVISGHTGELFF. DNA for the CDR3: TGTGCCAGCAGCCAAGTTATTAGCGGACACACCGGGGAGCTGTTTTTT. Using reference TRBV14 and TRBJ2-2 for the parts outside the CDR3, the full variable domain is EAGVTQFPSHSVIEKGQTVTLRCDPISGHDNLYWYRRVMGKEIKFLLHFVKESKQDESGMPNNRFLAERTGGTYSTLKVQPAELEDSGVYFCASSQVISGHTGELFFGEGSRLTVL.